What follows are 22 T cell receptor beta chains derived from one specimen sequenced in a study of T cells in Graves' hyperthyroidism and ophthalmopathy. The investigators amplified TCR beta CDR3 regions from RNA transcripts. HTBI primers were the set used in a first-round RT-PCR of the TCR CDR3. TCRdb redid the calling of the multiplex PCR reads with MiXCR, one entry per CDR3 protein. The top ten clones hold 9.5% to 13% of a sample with some 740,000 distinct CDR3 sequences, 12% to 15% of them seen once. The sequencing sample was made of blood. Receptor source: a woman aged 18-29 years with Graves' hyperthyroidism.

This clonotype was found many times. The V gene is TRBV18, the J gene TRBJ2-7, with 8 bases lining up with TRBD1. The length of the CDR3 is 14 residues. Germline CDR1 reads KGHSH; CDR2 reads LQKENI. V trimming: 8 bases; J trimming: 3 bases; junction bases outside the gene matches: 9. The CDR3 reads CASSPPGTGYEQYF. In DNA, the CDR3 is TGTGCCAGCAGCCCACCGGGGACAGGCTACGAGCAGTACTTC.

This clonotype was seen at least ten times. This rearrangement joins TRBV28 to TRBJ1-1; TRBD1 agrees at 7 bases. Germline V gene lookup returns CDR1 MDHEN and CDR2 SYDVKM. The CDR3 has 16 amino acids. V was clipped by 3 bases and J by 8 bases; unmatched bases: 15. The CDR3 nucleotides are TGTGCCAGCAGTTTCTCCAGCCGGGACAGCAAAGAGGAAGCTTTCTTT. This gives the protein CASSFSSRDSKEEAFF.

The chain recombines TRBV10-2 with TRBJ2-5; 9 nucleotides match TRBD2. Germline V gene lookup returns CDR1 WSHSY and CDR2 SAAADI. V was pared by 4 bases and J by 13 bases, with 7 bases of the junction left unmatched. The CDR3 sequence is 12 residues long. The CDR3 here is CASSVGGRGGYF. The CDR3 DNA sequence: TGCGCCAGCAGTGTCGGCGGGAGGGGGGGGTACTTC.

In its sample, this clonotype was seen a few times. The chain has TRBV5-1 and TRBJ2-5; weak D call: TRBD2 (6 bases). This CDR3 region has 15 residues. Germline values: CDR1 SGHRS, CDR2 YFSETQ. Between the trimmed V and J ends, which lost 4 bases and 6 bases, there was a span of 19 bases. The CDR3 is CASSAGPGDLQTQYF. CDR3 bases: TGCGCCAGCAGCGCGGGCCCGGGAGATTTGCAGACCCAGTACTTC.

This chain connects TRBV2 to TRBJ1-1; D remains ambiguous. The germline V and J ends were trimmed by 4 bases and 1 base, with 16 bases remaining between them. Germline V gene data show CDR1 as SNHLY and CDR2 as FYNNEI. The CDR3 is made up of 16 amino acids. The CDR3, as DNA: TGTGCCAGCAGTGTATACGGGAGTTCTACGAACACTGAAGCTTTCTTT. Residues: CASSVYGSSTNTEAFF.

The rearrangement joins TRBV9 to TRBJ1-3; 7 bases agree with TRBD1. The CDR3 loop spans 16 amino acids. Trimming cost V 0 bases and J 2 bases; bases outside gene matches: 5. Germline lookup yields CDR1 SGDLS and CDR2 YYNGEE. CDR3 residues: CASSVGRGTAGNTIYF. CDR3 coding DNA: TGTGCCAGCAGCGTAGGGCGAGGGACAGCTGGAAACACCATATATTTT.

V and J are TRBV5-4 and TRBJ1-1, with D possibly TRBD1 on 5 matching bases. Germline-derived CDR1 and CDR2 are SGHNT and YYREEE (reference sequence). V was cut by 2 bases and J by 3 bases, with 14 bases left in between. The CDR3 extends over 15 amino acids. The CDR3 region has the DNA TGTGCCAGCAGCTTCCGACAGATTACTCACACTGAAGCTTTCTTT. Its protein is CASSFRQITHTEAFF.

The sample holds many counts of this clonotype. The chain is built from TRBV6-1 and TRBJ2-7, with no clear D. Germline loops: CDR1 MNHNS, CDR2 SASEGT. Trimming stripped 10 bases from V and 1 base from J, with 17 bases between. This CDR3 comprises 14 residues. In DNA form, the CDR3 reads TGTGCCACCTTGAAACGGAGACTGTCCTACGAGCAGTACTTC. Translation gives CATLKRRLSYEQYF.

At least ten counts were recorded for this clonotype. This rearrangement joins TRBV6-2 or TRBV6-3 to TRBJ1-5; TRBD1 might be the D (5 bases). This CDR3 is built from 15 residues. The V end was cut by 4 bases, the J end by 0 bases, with 10 bases between. Looked up from germline, CDR1 is MNHEY and CDR2 is SVGEGT. DNA of the CDR3: TGTGCCAGCAGTTCTGGCGGACATAGCAATCAGCCCCAGCATTTT. Its translation is CASSSGGHSNQPQHF.

This rearrangement joins TRBV2 to TRBJ2-1; weak D call: TRBD2 (6 bases). V was clipped by 7 bases and J by 0 bases, with 13 bases between them. The CDR3 sequence is 15 residues long. The V gene's germline CDR1 is SNHLY and CDR2 FYNNEI. CDR3 amino acids: CASISGLSSYNEQFF. The CDR3 region has the DNA TGTGCCAGCATTAGCGGTCTGAGCTCCTACAATGAGCAGTTCTTC.

At least ten counts were recorded for this clonotype. The V gene is TRBV3-1, the J gene TRBJ2-7, with 10 bases identical to TRBD1. J was trimmed by 4 bases and V by 4 bases; bases with no gene match: 1. Germline V lookup: CDR1 LGHDT, CDR2 YNNKEL (reference sequence). CDR3 length: 13 amino acids. DNA for the CDR3: TGTGCCAGCAGCCCGGGACAGGGGTACGAGCAGTACTTC. Translating it yields CASSPGQGYEQYF.

The table lists this clonotype with a few counts. The CDR3 nucleotides read TGTGCCAGCAGCTCAAAGGGGGTCTCCTATAATTCACCCCTCCACTTT. This gives the protein CASSSKGVSYNSPLHF. The rearrangement links TRBV7-8 to TRBJ1-6, with D possibly being TRBD1 (6 bases). The CDR3 contains 16 residues. V lost 4 bases to trimming and J lost 0 bases, with 10 bases between them. Germline V gene lookup returns CDR1 SGHVS and CDR2 FQNEAQ.

The chain couples TRBV30 to TRBJ2-1; TRBD2 matches 9 bases. CDR1 and CDR2 (germline): GTSNPN, SVGIG (reference sequence). This CDR3 spans 16 amino acids. J gave up 6 bases and V 1 base, and 10 bases lay outside the gene matches. The chain's CDR3 is CAWSDPFKREVNEQFF. The CDR3 coding sequence is TGTGCCTGGAGTGACCCTTTCAAGCGGGAGGTCAATGAGCAGTTCTTC.

In this sample, this clonotype turned up many times. This chain connects TRBV15 to TRBJ2-5; the match to TRBD2 covers 7 bases. With V trimmed by 3 bases and J by 3 bases, 13 bases remained unmatched. From germline, CDR1 is LNHNV and CDR2 YYDKDF (reference sequence). This CDR3 has 17 residues. This CDR3 reads CATSRGPWTRRKETQYF. DNA of the CDR3: TGTGCCACCAGCAGGGGGCCCTGGACTAGGAGGAAAGAGACCCAGTACTTC.

This clonotype was recorded many times. This chain links TRBV30 with TRBJ2-7; no definite D call. The CDR3 is 14 amino acids. V lost 0 bases to trimming and J lost 2 bases, with 11 bases between them. The germline V gene has CDR1 GTSNPN and CDR2 SVGIG (reference sequence). CDR3 DNA sequence: TGTGCCTGGAGTGTACAAGCCGAGCCCTACGAGCAGTACTTC. Protein sequence: CAWSVQAEPYEQYF. Full variable domain (outside the CDR3, taken from reference TRBV30 and TRBJ2-7): SQTIHQWPATLVQPVGSPLSLECTVEGTSNPNLYWYRQAAGRGLQLLFYSVGIGQISSEVPQNLSASRPQDRQFILSSKKLLLSDSGFYLCAWSVQAEPYEQYFGPGTRLTVT.

This clonotype has just a few counts. The chain joins TRBV30 to TRBJ2-3; D gene ambiguous. Trimming removed 1 base from V and 5 bases from J, with 10 bases in between. Germline CDR1 is GTSNPN and CDR2 is SVGIG (reference sequence). CDR3 length: 13 residues. CDR3 DNA sequence: TGTGCCTGGAGTGCGAACACTGGAGATACGCAGTATTTT. Translated: CAWSANTGDTQYF. Looking up the rest from reference TRBV30 and TRBJ2-3 gives the full variable domain: SQTIHQWPATLVQPVGSPLSLECTVEGTSNPNLYWYRQAAGRGLQLLFYSVGIGQISSEVPQNLSASRPQDRQFILSSKKLLLSDSGFYLCAWSANTGDTQYFGPGTRLTVL.

The table lists this clonotype with many counts. The chain employs TRBV5-1 and TRBJ1-2; D gene uncertain. Trimming shortened V by 2 bases and J by 8 bases, and 13 bases separated the two germline ends. The CDR3 runs 13 residues. Germline V gene sequence: CDR1 SGHRS, CDR2 YFSETQ. Here the CDR3 reads CASSLGQSEGYTF. For the CDR3, the DNA is TGCGCCAGCAGCTTAGGGCAGTCCGAGGGCTACACCTTC. Variable domain in full (rest from reference TRBV5-1 and TRBJ1-2): KAGVTQTPRYLIKTRGQQVTLSCSPISGHRSVSWYQQTPGQGLQFLFEYFSETQRNKGNFPGRFSGRQFSNSRSEMNVSTLELGDSALYLCASSLGQSEGYTFGSGTRLTVV.

This sequence joins TRBV28 and TRBJ2-7; D remains unclear. With 5 bases removed from V and 0 bases from J, the gap between germline ends came to 11 bases. This CDR3 region has 14 residues. From germline, CDR1 is MDHEN and CDR2 SYDVKM. The chain's CDR3 is CASSGPGLSYEQYF. The CDR3 DNA sequence: TGTGCCAGCAGTGGCCCGGGTCTCTCCTACGAGCAGTACTTC.

V and J are TRBV7-9 and TRBJ2-2, with 11 nucleotides matching TRBD2. There are 16 residues in the CDR3. Germline values: CDR1 SEHNR, CDR2 FQNEAQ (reference sequence). The V gene end was trimmed by 6 bases and the J gene end by 1 base; junction bases not matched to a gene: 4. In nucleotides, the CDR3 is TGTGCCAGCAGGGAGACTAGCGGGGAGAACACCGGGGAGCTGTTTTTT. This encodes CASRETSGENTGELFF.

This clonotype showed up many times. This chain connects TRBV12-3 or TRBV12-4 to TRBJ1-1; 7 positions agree with TRBD1. The V and J ends lost 3 bases and 6 bases, in that order; junction bases with no gene match: 4. There are 13 residues in the CDR3. The CDR3 DNA sequence: TGTGCCAGCAGTTTTACAGGGGCGGCTGAAGCTTTCTTT. Its translation: CASSFTGAAEAFF.

This clonotype was counted between two and nine times. The rearrangement uses TRBV20-1 and TRBJ2-1; 8 bases align to TRBD2. CDR3 size: 15 residues. V lost 2 bases, J lost 0 bases, and 3 bases stayed unmatched. CDR1 is DFQATT, CDR2 SNEGSKA, per germline (reference sequence). The CDR3 coding sequence is TGCAGTGCTAGAATCAGCGGGAGCTCCTACAATGAGCAGTTCTTC. Translating gives CSARISGSSYNEQFF.

The rearrangement links TRBV4-2 to TRBJ2-4; D is undetermined. In germline, CDR1 is LGHNA, CDR2 YNFKEQ. Trimming pared 6 bases from V and 1 base from J, leaving 10 bases between. The CDR3 is made up of 14 amino acids. The CDR3 DNA follows: TGTGCCAGCAGTCAGGAAATGGCCAAAAACATTCAGTACTTC. Translation: CASSQEMAKNIQYF.